These 11 T cell receptor beta chains were sequenced from one sample in a study of identical twins. TCRdb reprocessed the 5' RACE reads with MiXCR, giving one entry per CDR3 protein. The profile covers some 300,000 distinct CDR3 sequences, with about 12% appearing a single time and 7.2% taken by the ten largest. A further study also used this sample, focusing on yellow fever vaccine responses in identical twins.

What was sequenced was CD8+ T cells sorted from blood. All receptors come from a young woman in good health.

This clonotype was found many times. The chain has TRBV20-1 and TRBJ1-1; maybe TRBD1 (6 bases). Per germline, CDR1 DFQATT and CDR2 SNEGSKA (reference sequence). The ends were cut back, 4 bases at V and 1 base at J, with 16 bases in the middle. The CDR3 runs to 15 residues. The CDR3 DNA is TGCAGTGCTACGGGCCTGGACAGAAAGAACACTGAAGCTTTCTTT. Its protein product is CSATGLDRKNTEAFF.

This clonotype was observed at least ten times. The rearrangement uses TRBV5-1 and TRBJ2-1, with 11 positions matching TRBD2. The germline gives CDR1 SGHRS, CDR2 YFSETQ. The CDR3 sequence is 17 residues long. The V and J ends lost 4 bases and 7 bases, in that order; junction bases with no gene match: 13. The CDR3: CASSPWPGTSGKNEQFF. The CDR3 region has the DNA TGCGCCAGCAGCCCGTGGCCCGGGACTAGCGGAAAGAATGAGCAGTTCTTC.

This clonotype was counted a few times. V usage is TRBV24-1 and J usage is TRBJ2-1, with 10 bases identical to TRBD1. The CDR3 covers 16 residues. In germline, CDR1 is KGHDR, CDR2 SFDVKD. The V and J ends lost 4 bases and 4 bases, in that order; junction bases with no gene match: 6. Here the CDR3 DNA reads TGTGCCACCAGTGACTCCGGGACAGGGGTGTACAATGAGCAGTTCTTC. Its translation is CATSDSGTGVYNEQFF.

The chain has TRBV15 and TRBJ1-2; possibly TRBD1 for D (6 bases). There are 14 residues in the CDR3. CDR1 and CDR2 from the germline V gene are LNHNV and YYDKDF (reference sequence). Trimming pared 5 bases from V and 5 bases from J, leaving 15 bases between. CDR3 DNA sequence: TGTGCCACCAGCTCCCGGACAGCGACGTATGGCTACACCTTC. Residues: CATSSRTATYGYTF.

This clonotype was recorded at least ten times. The chain is built from TRBV15 and TRBJ2-1, with D tentatively TRBD1 (5 bases). This CDR3 is 15 amino acids long. Germline V gives CDR1 LNHNV, CDR2 YYDKDF (reference sequence). The ends were cut back, 1 base at V and 8 bases at J, with 15 bases in the middle. CDR3 in amino acids: CATSRGRGSTDEQFF. The DNA of the CDR3 is TGTGCCACCAGCAGAGGAAGGGGCAGCACAGATGAGCAGTTCTTC.

The J gene is TRBJ2-5, the V gene TRBV7-8; D might be TRBD1 or TRBD2, each matching 6 bases. The CDR3 consists of 12 residues. V lost 6 bases to trimming and J lost 3 bases, with 8 bases between them. Looked up from germline, CDR1 is SGHVS and CDR2 is FQNEAQ. The CDR3 DNA follows: TGTGCCAGCAGAAGGGGGGAAGAGACCCAGTACTTC. Protein product: CASRRGEETQYF.

The table lists this clonotype with a few counts. This sequence joins TRBV20-1 and TRBJ2-1; no clear D gene. Trimming removed 4 bases from V and 2 bases from J, with 3 bases in between. Germline V gene sequence: CDR1 DFQATT, CDR2 SNEGSKA (reference sequence). The CDR3 totals 11 residues. CDR3 bases: TGCAGTGCTAAAGCCTACAATGAGCAGTTCTTC. This encodes CSAKAYNEQFF.

This clonotype was seen many times. The J gene is TRBJ1-4, the V gene TRBV4-1; 9 bases match TRBD1. The ends lost 2 bases at V and 7 bases at J; junction bases unmatched: 8. Germline V gene sequence: CDR1 MGHRA, CDR2 YSYEKL. This CDR3 has 16 amino acids. CDR3 DNA: TGCGCCAGCAGCCAAAAAACAGGGGGCGTGTTTGAAAAACTGTTTTTT. Residues: CASSQKTGGVFEKLFF.

This clonotype was observed a few times. The gene calls are TRBV2 and TRBJ1-5; possible D gene TRBD1, 5 bases. The length of the CDR3 is 14 residues. The V and J ends lost 1 base and 7 bases respectively, with 11 bases between them. Germline CDR1 is SNHLY and CDR2 is FYNNEI. This CDR3 is CASSEGQGVQPQHF. CDR3 DNA: TGTGCCAGCAGTGAAGGGCAGGGTGTCCAGCCCCAGCATTTT.

In this sample, this clonotype turned up a few times. The gene calls are TRBV4-1 and TRBJ2-1; maybe TRBD1 (6 bases). Germline values: CDR1 MGHRA, CDR2 YSYEKL. This CDR3 has 14 amino acids. V was pared by 4 bases and J by 6 bases, with 13 bases between. Here the CDR3 reads CASSPLEGGNEQFF. As DNA, the CDR3 is TGCGCCAGCAGCCCCCTGGAAGGGGGCAATGAGCAGTTCTTC.

This clonotype was seen only a few times. The rearrangement joins TRBV12-3 or TRBV12-4 to TRBJ2-1, with D possibly being TRBD2 (5 bases). This CDR3 has 13 amino acids. The V end was cut by 5 bases, the J end by 6 bases, with 11 bases between. CDR3 sequence reads: CASSPRSGNEQFF. The CDR3 DNA sequence: TGTGCCAGCAGTCCGAGAAGCGGCAATGAGCAGTTCTTC.